The next 2 T cell receptor beta chains were all read from a single sample in a study of blood T cell repertoires in COVID-19. Only in-frame clones appear in the TCRdb table, and some are missing; sequencing was by immunoSEQ multiplex PCR. The sample holds more than 35,000 clones, approximately 91% seen once. The sequencing input was peripheral blood. These receptors were collected from a human donor in a cohort sampled during active COVID-19.

The chain is built from TRBV7-9 and TRBJ1-3, with D possibly TRBD1 on 6 matching bases. This CDR3 is 15 amino acids long. The germline V gene has CDR1 SEHNR and CDR2 FQNEAQ (reference sequence). Trimming took off 5 bases at V and 2 bases at J, with 13 bases between the two ends. The CDR3 sequence is CASSPTGFAGNTIYF. CDR3 DNA: TGTGCCAGCAGCCCCACAGGGTTTGCTGGAAACACCATATATTTT.

This clone occurred once. The chain is built from TRBV5-6 and TRBJ1-6; possible D gene TRBD1, 5 bases. Trimming shortened V by 2 bases and J by 9 bases, and 12 bases separated the two germline ends. Germline V gives CDR1 SGHDT, CDR2 YYEEEE. This CDR3 contains 14 residues. The CDR3, as DNA: TGTGCCAGCAGCTTTACAGGAGCCTTTTCACCCCTCCACTTT. Translation gives CASSFTGAFSPLHF.